Below, 20 T cell receptor beta chains from the same sample are listed, as sequenced in a study of blood T cell repertoires in COVID-19. The data were produced by immunoSEQ multiplex PCR, yet TCRdb's version contains in-frame clones alone and is incomplete. The sample carries under 95,000 clones, more than 65% recorded once. The specimen was peripheral blood. All receptors derive from a man in his forties or fifties with acute or convalescent COVID-19.

CDR3 loop: CASSERLAGGHRYF. The CDR3 nucleotides read TGTGCCAGCAGTGAAAGGCTAGCGGGGGGACACCGGTATTTT. The J gene is TRBJ2-3, the V gene TRBV6-1; TRBD2 agrees at 11 bases. This CDR3 has 14 amino acids. The V and J ends lost 2 bases and 14 bases, in that order; junction bases with no gene match: 9. Germline loops: CDR1 MNHNS, CDR2 SASEGT.

A few counts support this clone. The CDR3 coding sequence is TGTGCCAGCAGCACCACTAGCGGGGGGAATGAGCAGTTCTTC. As protein: CASSTTSGGNEQFF. J is TRBJ2-1 and V is TRBV7-3, with TRBD2 matching 12 bases. Germline V lookup: CDR1 SGHTA, CDR2 FQGTGA. The CDR3 sequence is 14 residues long. V was clipped by 5 bases and J by 7 bases; unmatched bases: 3.

The chain links TRBV9 to TRBJ1-5; D is perhaps TRBD1 (6 bases). The CDR3 extends over 16 amino acids. The germline gives CDR1 SGDLS, CDR2 YYNGEE. The V gene lost 3 bases and the J gene lost 4 bases, with 17 bases spanning the gap. The CDR3 coding sequence is TGTGCCAGCAGCGCCACAGGGAGTACCGAGAATCAGCCCCAGCATTTT. It yields the protein CASSATGSTENQPQHF.

V and J are TRBV11-2 and TRBJ2-2; 15 bases are a match to TRBD2. The CDR3 totals 17 residues. V lost 4 bases to trimming and J lost 7 bases; unmatched junction nucleotides: 7. Germline CDR1 and CDR2: SGHAT and FQNNGV. The CDR3 loop reads CASSSERTSGRGGELFF. In DNA, the CDR3 is TGTGCCAGCAGCTCGGAGCGGACTAGCGGGAGGGGCGGGGAGCTGTTTTTT.

The V call is TRBV7-8, the J call TRBJ1-6; D ambiguous. Deletions cut 5 bases from V and 8 bases from J, with 13 bases between. The CDR3 is 14 residues long. CDR1 SGHVS and CDR2 FQNEAQ come from the germline V gene. CDR3 protein: CASSTGGYYSPLHF. Here the CDR3 DNA reads TGTGCCAGCAGCACCGGCGGATACTATTCACCCCTCCACTTT.

The rearrangement links TRBV7-8 to TRBJ2-7, with 7 positions matching TRBD1. The ends lost 1 base at V and 3 bases at J; junction bases unmatched: 9. The germline gives CDR1 SGHVS, CDR2 FQNEAQ. The length of the CDR3 is 16 residues. The CDR3 is CASSLDLVGQNYEQYF. DNA of the CDR3: TGTGCCAGCAGCTTAGATTTAGTGGGACAGAACTACGAGCAGTACTTC.

The gene calls are TRBV30 and TRBJ2-5, with D hard to call. The CDR3 totals 13 residues. Germline assignment: CDR1 GTSNPN and CDR2 SVGIG (reference sequence). Trimming took 2 bases from V and 11 from J, leaving 18 bases between them. The CDR3 is CAWSLPPGPEQYF. The DNA for the CDR3 is TGTGCCTGGAGTTTGCCCCCTGGCCCGGAGCAGTACTTC.

Only one count was recorded for this clone. The CDR3 bases are TGTGCCAGCGTCCGGGACAGGAACACCGGGGAGCTGTTTTTT. It yields the protein CASVRDRNTGELFF. The chain uses TRBV6-5 and TRBJ2-2; TRBD1 matches at 7 bases. Trimming at V came to 8 bases and at J to 1 base, leaving 4 bases not matched to a gene. Germline V gene lookup returns CDR1 MNHEY and CDR2 SVGAGI. The CDR3 spans 14 residues.

This chain uses TRBV6-1 with TRBJ1-2; D possibly corresponds to TRBD1 (5 bases). V lost 1 base and J 4 bases, leaving 10 bases between the germline ends. The length of the CDR3 is 14 residues. In germline, CDR1 is MNHNS, CDR2 SASEGT. The CDR3 sequence: CASSEVEGPYGYTF. CDR3 bases: TGTGCCAGCAGTGAAGTGGAGGGGCCCTATGGCTACACCTTC.

The chain employs TRBV10-2 and TRBJ2-1, with D perhaps matching TRBD1 (5 bases). The CDR3 is made up of 16 amino acids. Germline V gene sequence: CDR1 WSHSY, CDR2 SAAADI. V shed 3 bases and J shed 4 bases, with 16 bases lying between them. DNA for the CDR3: TGCGCCAGCAGTGACCTGACAGAAACCTTATACAATGAGCAGTTCTTC. Translated, it gives CASSDLTETLYNEQFF.

This clone was observed a single time. The V gene is TRBV19, the J gene TRBJ2-6; 8 positions agree with TRBD1. Trimming at V came to 4 bases and at J to 1 base, leaving 9 bases not matched to a gene. CDR1 LNHDA and CDR2 SQIVND come from the germline V gene (reference sequence). CDR3 size: 18 residues. CDR3 amino acids: CASSTLPGGASGANVLTF. CDR3 coding DNA: TGTGCCAGTAGTACCCTACCAGGGGGCGCATCTGGGGCCAACGTCCTGACTTTC. Combining the CDR3 with reference TRBV19 and TRBJ2-6 gives the whole variable domain DGGITQSPKYLFRKEGQNVTLSCEQNLNHDAMYWYRQDPGQGLRLIYYSQIVNDFQKGDIAEGYSVSREKKESFPLTVTSAQKNPTAFYLCASSTLPGGASGANVLTFGAGSRLTVL.

V and J are TRBV4-2 and TRBJ2-7; maybe TRBD1 (6 bases). V was cut by 4 bases and J by 1 base, with 8 bases left in between. The CDR3 sequence is 13 residues long. Germline V gene data show CDR1 as LGHNA and CDR2 as YNFKEQ. CDR3: CASSPQGSYEQYF. The CDR3 nucleotides read TGTGCCAGCAGCCCACAGGGTTCCTACGAGCAGTACTTC.

V usage is TRBV6-5 and J usage is TRBJ1-5; tentatively, D is TRBD1 (6 bases). Trimming removed 6 bases from V and 4 bases from J, with 13 bases in between. The CDR3 totals 14 residues. Germline V gene lookup returns CDR1 MNHEY and CDR2 SVGAGI. The CDR3 coding sequence is TGTGCCAGCAGCCCACAGGGCTGGAATCAGCCCCAGCATTTT. It codes for CASSPQGWNQPQHF.

V and J are TRBV5-8 and TRBJ2-1; 13 positions match TRBD2. The CDR3 sequence is 14 residues long. Germline CDR1 is SGHTS and CDR2 is YDEGEE. Trimming at V came to 2 bases and at J to 8 bases, leaving 1 base not matched to a gene. The CDR3 DNA sequence: TGTGCCAGCAGCTTACTAGCGGGAGGGTATGAGCAGTTCTTC. Its protein product is CASSLLAGGYEQFF.

The J gene is TRBJ1-6, the V gene TRBV7-9; TRBD1 matches 9 bases. The CDR3 loop spans 17 amino acids. V was clipped by 1 base and J by 9 bases; unmatched bases: 10. Germline V lookup: CDR1 SEHNR, CDR2 FQNEAQ (reference sequence). The chain's CDR3 is CASSLEGTGTGVSPLHF. The CDR3 coding sequence is TGTGCCAGCAGCTTAGAGGGGACAGGGACGGGTGTTTCACCCCTCCACTTT.

The chain has TRBV14 and TRBJ1-2, with 8 bases lining up with TRBD1. V trimming: 2 bases; J trimming: 1 base; junction bases outside the gene matches: 6. There are 16 residues in the CDR3. CDR1 is SGHDN, CDR2 FVKESK, per germline. The DNA for the CDR3 is TGTGCCAGCAGCCAACGAACAGGGGGGAATAACTATGGCTACACCTTC. Protein: CASSQRTGGNNYGYTF. The whole variable domain, filled in from reference TRBV14 and TRBJ1-2, reads EAGVTQFPSHSVIEKGQTVTLRCDPISGHDNLYWYRRVMGKEIKFLLHFVKESKQDESGMPNNRFLAERTGGTYSTLKVQPAELEDSGVYFCASSQRTGGNNYGYTFGSGTRLTVV.

This clone was picked up many times. The V and J genes are TRBV18 and TRBJ2-5; D is perhaps TRBD1 (6 bases). Trimming took off 3 bases at V and 5 bases at J, with 10 bases between the two ends. The germline V gene has CDR1 KGHSH and CDR2 LQKENI. The CDR3 loop spans 13 amino acids. The CDR3 region has the DNA TGTGCCAGCTCACCGGGGGCTTCGGAGACCCAGTACTTC. It translates to CASSPGASETQYF. Full variable domain (remainder filled in from reference TRBV18 and TRBJ2-5): NAGVMQNPRHLVRRRGQEARLRCSPMKGHSHVYWYRQLPEEGLKFMVYLQKENIIDESGMPKERFSAEFPKEGPSILRIQQVVRGDSAAYFCASSPGASETQYFGPGTRLLVL.

The rearrangement links TRBV3-1 (or the pseudogene TRBV3-2) to TRBJ2-5, with no clear D. Trimming pared 4 bases from V and 12 bases from J, leaving 21 bases between. Germline values: CDR1 LGHDT, CDR2 YNNKEL (reference sequence). This CDR3 has 14 residues. CDR3 in amino acids: CASSRTRFEVREYF. Written as DNA, the CDR3 is TGTGCCAGCAGCCGAACAAGATTCGAGGTAAGAGAGTACTTC.

The chain employs TRBV19 and TRBJ2-3; D ambiguous. The germline V gene encodes CDR1 LNHDA and CDR2 SQIVND (reference sequence). The V gene lost 2 bases and the J gene lost 7 bases, with 10 bases spanning the gap. CDR3 length: 13 residues. Here the CDR3 reads CASSIRSAYTQYF. The CDR3, as DNA: TGTGCCAGTAGTATAAGAAGCGCCTATACGCAGTATTTT.

The CDR3 protein is CASSLERVTGITEAFF. CDR3 bases: TGTGCCAGCAGCTTGGAACGGGTGACAGGGATCACTGAAGCTTTCTTT. The chain employs TRBV5-8 and TRBJ1-1; 7 positions agree with TRBD1. Trimming removed 0 bases from V and 4 bases from J; junction bases left unmatched: 9. Germline CDR1 is SGHTS and CDR2 is YDEGEE. The CDR3 contains 16 residues. Together with reference TRBV5-8 and TRBJ1-1, the CDR3 gives the full variable domain: EAGVTQSPTHLIKTRGQQATLRCSPISGHTSVYWYQQALGLGLQFLLWYDEGEERNRGNFPPRFSGRQFPNYSSELNVNALELEDSALYLCASSLERVTGITEAFFGQGTRLTVV.